The entry below gives a single T cell receptor (beta chain) sequence along with its context. V lost 5 bases to trimming and J lost 4 bases, with 18 bases between them. CDR1 and CDR2 (germline): MNHEY, SMNVEV (reference sequence). The length of the CDR3 is 17 residues. The record originates from a study of T cell responses to AZD1222 COVID-19 vaccine. Clones were sequenced by immunoSEQ multiplex PCR, and TCRdb holds only the in-frame ones, with some missing. The table includes roughly 180,000 clones, 91% detected once. The sample was peripheral blood, taken on day 0 of AZD1222 vaccination. The rearrangement joins TRBV27 to TRBJ2-6, with D possibly being TRBD1 or TRBD2 (5 bases each). This TCR was sampled from an adult in good health. The CDR3 nucleotides read TGTGCCAGCAGTCCCATTGATGGGGGTACCGGGGCCAACGTCCTGACTTTC. Translated: CASSPIDGGTGANVLTF. The whole variable domain, filled in from reference TRBV27 and TRBJ2-6, reads EAQVTQNPRYLITVTGKKLTVTCSQNMNHEYMSWYRQDPGLGLRQIYYSMNVEVTDKGDVPEGYKVSRKEKRNFPLILESPSPNQTSLYFCASSPIDGGTGANVLTFGAGSRLTVL.